This TCR beta chain was profiled in a study of human T cells and chemical hapten exposure. General study findings and limits: Counts of TCRs above 1 in 1000 frequency stayed unchanged with DPC sensitization. Given that the donors had alopecia, their immune response may differ from that seen in healthy people.

V was pared by 10 bases and J by 1 base, with 8 bases between. CDR3 length: 11 residues. Germline V gene sequence: CDR1 SGHNT, CDR2 YYREEE (reference sequence). TCRdb used MiXCR to reprocess the RACE reads, holding one entry per CDR3 protein. The table lists more than 85,000 distinct CDR3 sequences, 9% to 9.5% of them singletons, with around 3.1% in the top ten. This clonotype was counted many times. The antigen is not known. This sample's time point: patch test 2, 6 weeks after DPC sensitization. Treatment: therapeutic diphenylcyclopropenone sensitization with weekly scalp DPC. Total RNA was extracted from unfractionated whole blood.

V gene TRBV5-4 combines with J gene TRBJ1-1; D is uncertain. The input for sequencing was whole blood, taken in connection with sensitization to the hapten diphenylcyclopropenone (DPC). This receptor was obtained from a woman in her thirties or forties with alopecia areata. Some clones in this sample may be carry-over from other donors' samples. CDR3 sequence (DNA): TGTGCCGAGATCAAGAACACTGAAGCTTTCTTT. Amino acid sequence: CAEIKNTEAFF.